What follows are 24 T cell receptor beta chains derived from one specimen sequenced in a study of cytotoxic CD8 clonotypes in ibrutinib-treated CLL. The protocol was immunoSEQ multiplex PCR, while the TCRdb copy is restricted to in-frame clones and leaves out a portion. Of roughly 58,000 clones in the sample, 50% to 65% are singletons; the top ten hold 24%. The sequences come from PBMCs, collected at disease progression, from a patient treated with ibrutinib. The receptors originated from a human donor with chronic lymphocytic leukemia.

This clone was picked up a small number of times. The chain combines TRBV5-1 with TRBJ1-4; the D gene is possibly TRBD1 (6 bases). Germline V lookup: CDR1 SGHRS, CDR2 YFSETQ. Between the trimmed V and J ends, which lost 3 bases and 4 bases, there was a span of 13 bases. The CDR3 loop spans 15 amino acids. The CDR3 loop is CASSSTGKGNEKLFF. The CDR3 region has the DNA TGCGCCAGCAGCTCAACAGGGAAGGGTAATGAAAAACTGTTTTTT.

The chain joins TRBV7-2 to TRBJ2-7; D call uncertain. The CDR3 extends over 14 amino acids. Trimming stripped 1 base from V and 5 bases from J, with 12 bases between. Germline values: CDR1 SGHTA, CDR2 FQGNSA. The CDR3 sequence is CASSLGVSSHEQYF. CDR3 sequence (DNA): TGTGCCAGCAGCTTAGGGGTAAGCAGCCACGAGCAGTACTTC.

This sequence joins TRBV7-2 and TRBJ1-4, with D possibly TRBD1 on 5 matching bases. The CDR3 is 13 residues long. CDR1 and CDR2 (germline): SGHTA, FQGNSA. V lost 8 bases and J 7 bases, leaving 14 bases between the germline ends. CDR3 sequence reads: CASRVPGGEKLFF. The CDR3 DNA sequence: TGTGCCAGCCGGGTCCCTGGGGGTGAAAAACTGTTTTTT.

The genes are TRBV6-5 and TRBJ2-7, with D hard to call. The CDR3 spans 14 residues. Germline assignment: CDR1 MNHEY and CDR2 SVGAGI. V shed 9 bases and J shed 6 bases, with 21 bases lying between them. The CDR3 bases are TGTGCCAGGGGTCCTCTTCCAGGACCTACCGAGCAGTACTTC. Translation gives CARGPLPGPTEQYF.

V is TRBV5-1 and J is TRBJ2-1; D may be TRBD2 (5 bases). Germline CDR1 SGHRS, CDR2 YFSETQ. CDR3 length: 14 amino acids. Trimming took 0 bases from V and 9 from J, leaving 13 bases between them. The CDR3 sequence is CASSLDGSVSEQFF. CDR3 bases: TGCGCCAGCAGCTTGGATGGTAGCGTTAGTGAGCAGTTCTTC.

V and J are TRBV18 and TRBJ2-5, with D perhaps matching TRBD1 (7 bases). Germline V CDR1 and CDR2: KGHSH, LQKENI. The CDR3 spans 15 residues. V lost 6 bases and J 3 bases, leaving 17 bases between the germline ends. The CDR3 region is CASSAGRGAEETQYF. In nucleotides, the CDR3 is TGTGCCAGCTCTGCAGGCAGGGGGGCGGAAGAGACCCAGTACTTC.

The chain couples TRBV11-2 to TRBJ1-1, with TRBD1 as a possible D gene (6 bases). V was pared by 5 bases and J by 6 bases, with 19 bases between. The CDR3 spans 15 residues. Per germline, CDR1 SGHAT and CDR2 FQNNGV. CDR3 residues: CASSPNVGGRAEAFF. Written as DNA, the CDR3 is TGTGCCAGCAGCCCGAACGTAGGGGGGCGGGCTGAAGCTTTCTTT.

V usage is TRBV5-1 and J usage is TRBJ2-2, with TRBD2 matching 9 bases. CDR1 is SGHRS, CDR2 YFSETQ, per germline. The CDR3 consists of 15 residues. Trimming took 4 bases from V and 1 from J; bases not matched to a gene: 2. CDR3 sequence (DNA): TGCGCCAGCAGCCAGACTAGCGGGAACACCGGGGAGCTGTTTTTT. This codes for CASSQTSGNTGELFF.

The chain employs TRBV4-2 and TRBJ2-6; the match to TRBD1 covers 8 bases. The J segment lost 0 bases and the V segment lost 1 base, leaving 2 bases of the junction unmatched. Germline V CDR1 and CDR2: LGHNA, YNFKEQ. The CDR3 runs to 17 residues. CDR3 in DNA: TGTGCCAGCAGCCAAGGTACAGGGGGCTCTGGGGCCAACGTCCTGACTTTC. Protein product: CASSQGTGGSGANVLTF.

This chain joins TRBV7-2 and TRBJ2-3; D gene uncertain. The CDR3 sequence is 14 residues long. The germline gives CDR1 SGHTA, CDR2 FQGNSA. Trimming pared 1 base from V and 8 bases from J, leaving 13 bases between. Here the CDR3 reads CASSLDGRLVTQYF. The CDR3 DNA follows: TGTGCCAGCAGCTTAGACGGCAGGTTGGTTACGCAGTATTTT. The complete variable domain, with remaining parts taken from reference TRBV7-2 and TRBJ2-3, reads GAGVSQSPSNKVTEKGKDVELRCDPISGHTALYWYRQSLGQGLEFLIYFQGNSAPDKSGLPSDRFSAERTGGSVSTLTIQRTQQEDSAVYLCASSLDGRLVTQYFGPGTRLTVL.

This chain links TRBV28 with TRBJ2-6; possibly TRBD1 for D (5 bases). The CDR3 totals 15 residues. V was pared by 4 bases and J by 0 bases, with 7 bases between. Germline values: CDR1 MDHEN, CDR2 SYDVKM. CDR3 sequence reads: CASSSQGSGANVLTF. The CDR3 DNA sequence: TGTGCCAGCAGTTCGCAGGGCTCTGGGGCCAACGTCCTGACTTTC.

For the CDR3, the DNA is TGTGCCAGCAGAAGAGGACAGGGGACCTACGAGCAGTACTTC. This encodes CASRRGQGTYEQYF. The genes are TRBV28 and TRBJ2-7; 9 nucleotides align to TRBD1. With 6 bases clipped from V and 2 bases from J, the junction kept 5 bases outside the gene matches. The CDR3 length is 14 residues. The V gene's germline CDR1 is MDHEN and CDR2 SYDVKM.

CDR3: CASSLARGYGYTF. CDR3 nucleotide sequence: TGCGCCAGCAGCTTGGCCAGGGGCTATGGCTACACCTTC. The chain combines TRBV5-1 with TRBJ1-2; D may be TRBD1 (6 bases). Trimming took off 0 bases at V and 4 bases at J, with 7 bases between the two ends. The germline V gene has CDR1 SGHRS and CDR2 YFSETQ. The CDR3 totals 13 residues.

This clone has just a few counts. CDR3 sequence reads: CASSGTTTGGTEAFF. For the CDR3, the DNA is TGTGCCAGCAGCGGGACCACAACAGGTGGCACTGAAGCTTTCTTT. The chain joins TRBV11-2 to TRBJ1-1; the D gene is possibly TRBD1 (5 bases). V gave up 5 bases and J gave up 4 bases, with 17 bases separating them. Germline V gene lookup returns CDR1 SGHAT and CDR2 FQNNGV. The CDR3 length is 15 residues.

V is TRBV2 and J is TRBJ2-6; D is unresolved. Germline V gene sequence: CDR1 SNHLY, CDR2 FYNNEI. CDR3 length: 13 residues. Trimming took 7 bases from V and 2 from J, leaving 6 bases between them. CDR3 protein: CASIEPGANVLTF. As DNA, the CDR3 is TGTGCCAGCATCGAACCTGGGGCCAACGTCCTGACTTTC.

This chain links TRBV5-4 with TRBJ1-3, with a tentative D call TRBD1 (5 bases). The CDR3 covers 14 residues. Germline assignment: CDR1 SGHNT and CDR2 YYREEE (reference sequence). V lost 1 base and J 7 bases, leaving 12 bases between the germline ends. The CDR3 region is CASSLPGEGNTIYF. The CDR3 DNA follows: TGTGCCAGCAGCTTGCCGGGGGAAGGGAACACCATATATTTT.

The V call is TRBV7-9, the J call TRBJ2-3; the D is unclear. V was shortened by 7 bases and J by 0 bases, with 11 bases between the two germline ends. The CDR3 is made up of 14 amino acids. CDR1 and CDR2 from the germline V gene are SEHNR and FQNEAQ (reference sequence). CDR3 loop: CASKEAESTDTQYF. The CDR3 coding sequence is TGTGCCAGCAAAGAGGCGGAAAGCACAGATACGCAGTATTTT.

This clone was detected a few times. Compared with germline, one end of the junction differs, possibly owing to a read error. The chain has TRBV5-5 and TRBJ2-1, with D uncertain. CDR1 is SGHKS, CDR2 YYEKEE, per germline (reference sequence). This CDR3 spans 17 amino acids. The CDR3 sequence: CASSQEYTRSSYNEQFF. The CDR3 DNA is TGCGCCAGCAGCCAAGAGTATACCCGGAGCTCCTACAATGAGCAGTTCTTC.

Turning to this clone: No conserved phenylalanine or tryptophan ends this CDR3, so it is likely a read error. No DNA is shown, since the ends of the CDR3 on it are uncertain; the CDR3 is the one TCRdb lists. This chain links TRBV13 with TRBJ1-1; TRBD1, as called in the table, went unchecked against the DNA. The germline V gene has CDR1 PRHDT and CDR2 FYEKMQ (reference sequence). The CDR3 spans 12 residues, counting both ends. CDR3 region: CASSLGLSGLGV.

CDR3 nucleotides: TGTGCCAGTAGTGCTTGGGTAGGCGGCAATCAGCCCCAGCATTTT. Translated, it gives CASSAWVGGNQPQHF. The chain uses TRBV19 and TRBJ1-5; D is uncertain. The V gene lost 5 bases and the J gene lost 2 bases, with 13 bases spanning the gap. CDR1 and CDR2 (germline): LNHDA, SQIVND (reference sequence). The CDR3 consists of 15 residues.

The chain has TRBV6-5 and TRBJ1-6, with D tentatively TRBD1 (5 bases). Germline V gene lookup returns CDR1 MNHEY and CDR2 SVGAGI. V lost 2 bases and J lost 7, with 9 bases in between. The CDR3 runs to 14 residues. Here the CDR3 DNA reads TGTGCCAGCAGTTACACCGACAGCAATTCACCCCTCCACTTT. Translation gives CASSYTDSNSPLHF.

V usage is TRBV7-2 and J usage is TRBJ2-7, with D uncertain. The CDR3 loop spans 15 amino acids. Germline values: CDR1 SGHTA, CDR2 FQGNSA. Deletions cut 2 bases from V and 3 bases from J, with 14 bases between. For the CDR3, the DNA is TGTGCCAGCAGCTTAAGGCCGGCAGCAAACTACGAGCAGTACTTC. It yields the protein CASSLRPAANYEQYF.

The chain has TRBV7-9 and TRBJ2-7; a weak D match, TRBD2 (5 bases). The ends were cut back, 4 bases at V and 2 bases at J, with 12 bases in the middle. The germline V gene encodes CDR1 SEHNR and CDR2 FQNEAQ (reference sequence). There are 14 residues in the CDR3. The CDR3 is CASSSLASPYEQYF. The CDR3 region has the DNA TGTGCCAGCAGCTCGTTAGCGTCTCCCTACGAGCAGTACTTC. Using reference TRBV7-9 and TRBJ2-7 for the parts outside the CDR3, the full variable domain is DTGVSQNPRHKITKRGQNVTFRCDPISEHNRLYWYRQTLGQGPEFLTYFQNEAQLEKSRLLSDRFSAERPKGSFSTLEIQRTEQGDSAMYLCASSSLASPYEQYFGPGTRLTVT.

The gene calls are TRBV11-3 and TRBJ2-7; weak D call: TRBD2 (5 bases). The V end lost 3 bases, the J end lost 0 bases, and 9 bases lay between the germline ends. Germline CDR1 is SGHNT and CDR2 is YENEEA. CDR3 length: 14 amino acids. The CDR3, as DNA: TGTGCCAGCAGCTTTCTACTAGACTCCTACGAGCAGTACTTC. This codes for CASSFLLDSYEQYF.